A selection of T cell receptor beta chains follows, all from one sample in a study of blood T cell repertoires in COVID-19. Sequencing used immunoSEQ multiplex PCR; TCRdb keeps in-frame clones, though not all of them. The sample records roughly 110,000 clones, roughly 84% being singletons. The sequencing sample was made of peripheral blood. These receptors were collected from a woman in her 70s with acute or convalescent COVID-19. CDR3s include the opening cysteine and the closing phenylalanine or tryptophan. The order of the fields is clone size, V gene, CDR3 protein. Rows may omit the clone size; those that give it use once, few, many or a size class.

- TRBV7-9 CASSLGQGRGYEQYF
- TRBV5-1 CASSLAKETQYF
- TRBV5-5 CASSLGGWEVRSTDTQYF
- TRBV18 CASSPLTGVLEQYF
few TRBV28 CASSLGSGVGTEAFF
- TRBV5-4 CASSLVLAGLDTQYF
- TRBV5-1 CASSLGQGSQPQHF
- TRBV7-9 CASSHVQGAVNEQFF
few TRBV19 CASSPEGGRYEQYF
once TRBV5-4 CASSSGLAGGHGELFF
- TRBV6-5 CASSLWGRGPKTF
- TRBV11-1 CASSFGRDTEAFF
- TRBV7-8 CASRAGTSGYNEQFF
once TRBV7-6 CASSLGGGISGNTIYF
- TRBV23-1 CASSHGVHYGYTF